The following is a TCR beta chain sequence with its context. The CDR3 extends over 16 amino acids. From germline, CDR1 is MNHEY and CDR2 SVGEGT. The V and J ends lost 0 bases and 6 bases respectively, with 15 bases between them. In the authors' methods: Using reference gene primer amplification, nucleated cell counts were estimated. Profiling relied on immunoSEQ multiplex PCR, and the TCRdb table lists in-frame clones only, not all of them. The V and J calls and clone size come from that table; D and trimming were worked out from the DNA. The table has roughly 59,000 clones, approximately 80% seen once. This specimen comes from a study of blood T cell repertoires in COVID-19. Looking at the study overall: There were acute and convalescent COVID-19 samples, and they came from the United States, Italy and Spain. PBMCs, B-cell-depleted T cells, or T cells provided the cDNA or gDNA that made up the material.

V and J are TRBV6-2 or TRBV6-3 and TRBJ2-1; D might be TRBD2 (5 bases). Sample: peripheral blood. This receptor was obtained from an elderly woman with acute or convalescent COVID-19. This CDR3 reads CASSYSRVGGPNEQFF. The CDR3, as DNA: TGTGCCAGCAGTTACTCGAGGGTTGGTGGGCCCAATGAGCAGTTCTTC.